This is a list of T cell receptor beta chains from one sample in a study of blood T cell repertoires in COVID-19. The assay was immunoSEQ multiplex PCR, and TCRdb's table has in-frame clones only and misses some. The sample carries 80,000 to 95,000 clones, 65% to 85% recorded once. The sample taken for sequencing was peripheral blood. These receptor sequences come from a woman aged 80 or over with active or convalescent COVID-19. The CDR3 runs from the conserved cysteine through the conserved F or W. D genes are given only for firm matches. The size of a clone is reported for some rows only, either as once, few or many, or as a class for expanded clones.

j_call: TRBJ2-3
v_call: TRBV5-1
clone_size: -
d_call: -
cdr3_nt: TGCGCCAGCAGCTTGGGGGAGACAGATACGCAGTATTTT
cdr3_aa: CASSLGETDTQYF

j_call: TRBJ2-7
v_call: TRBV3-1/TRBV3-2
clone_size: -
d_call: TRBD2
cdr3_nt: TGTGCCAGCAGTCCGCCCGAGCGGGGGGCCTCCTACGAGCAGTACTTC
cdr3_aa: CASSPPERGASYEQYF

j_call: TRBJ2-1
v_call: TRBV5-1
clone_size: -
d_call: TRBD2
cdr3_nt: TGCGCCAGCAGCCCTAGCGGGGGCGCCTCCTACAATGAGCAGTTCTTC
cdr3_aa: CASSPSGGASYNEQFF

j_call: TRBJ1-5
v_call: TRBV5-1
clone_size: once
d_call: TRBD1
cdr3_nt: TGCGCCAGCAGCCTAGGGACAGGCCAGCCCCAGCATTTT
cdr3_aa: CASSLGTGQPQHF

j_call: TRBJ2-7
v_call: TRBV6-4
clone_size: -
d_call: -
cdr3_nt: TGTGCCAGAAGGGGGGGGGAGCAGTACTTC
cdr3_aa: CARRGGEQYF

j_call: TRBJ1-3
v_call: TRBV11-2
clone_size: -
d_call: -
cdr3_nt: TGTGCCAGCAGCTTAGTGGGGGCAGGGTACGGAAACACCATATATTTT
cdr3_aa: CASSLVGAGYGNTIYF

j_call: TRBJ1-1
v_call: TRBV28
clone_size: -
d_call: -
cdr3_nt: TGTGCCAGCTATATTCCTACTGAAGCTTTCTTT
cdr3_aa: CASYIPTEAFF

j_call: TRBJ2-1
v_call: TRBV20-1
clone_size: -
d_call: -
cdr3_nt: TGCAGTGCTAGAGCTGACAATGAGCAGTTCTTC
cdr3_aa: CSARADNEQFF

j_call: TRBJ2-1
v_call: TRBV10-1
clone_size: few
d_call: TRBD2
cdr3_nt: TGCGCCAGCAGTGAAGGGACTAGCGGATACAATGAGCAGTTCTTC
cdr3_aa: CASSEGTSGYNEQFF

j_call: TRBJ1-5
v_call: TRBV6-5
clone_size: many
d_call: TRBD1
cdr3_nt: TGTGCCAGCAGTTTTACAGGGGCGGGTCAGCCCCAGCATTTT
cdr3_aa: CASSFTGAGQPQHF

j_call: TRBJ1-2
v_call: TRBV11-3
clone_size: -
d_call: TRBD1
cdr3_nt: TGTGCCAGCAGCCAGGGACAGTGGCAAGGCTACACCTTC
cdr3_aa: CASSQGQWQGYTF

j_call: TRBJ1-3
v_call: TRBV19
clone_size: -
d_call: -
cdr3_nt: TGTGCCAGTAGTATTTCCGGACAGCTCTCTGGAAACACCATATATTTT
cdr3_aa: CASSISGQLSGNTIYF

j_call: TRBJ2-1
v_call: TRBV28
clone_size: -
d_call: TRBD2
cdr3_nt: TGTGCCAGCAGTTTGATACGGGGGGGTTACAATGAGCAGTTCTTC
cdr3_aa: CASSLIRGGYNEQFF

j_call: TRBJ2-1
v_call: TRBV3-1/TRBV3-2
clone_size: once
d_call: TRBD2
cdr3_nt: TGTGCCAGCAGCCATAGCACTAGCGGGGAGGCGGAGCAGTTCTTC
cdr3_aa: CASSHSTSGEAEQFF

j_call: TRBJ2-7
v_call: TRBV18
clone_size: few
d_call: -
cdr3_nt: TGTGCCAGCTCACCGTGGGGAAAGGGGCGATCCTACGAGCAGTACTTC
cdr3_aa: CASSPWGKGRSYEQYF

j_call: TRBJ1-2
v_call: TRBV4-3
clone_size: -
d_call: -
cdr3_nt: TGCGCCAGCAGCCAAGATAGTGGGGGACAACCGGGCGGCTACACCTTC
cdr3_aa: CASSQDSGGQPGGYTF

j_call: TRBJ1-1
v_call: TRBV19
clone_size: -
d_call: -
cdr3_nt: TGTGCCAGTAGTATGGGTCAGGGGAGCACTGAAGCTTTCTTT
cdr3_aa: CASSMGQGSTEAFF

j_call: TRBJ1-2
v_call: TRBV19
clone_size: -
d_call: -
cdr3_nt: TGTGCCAGTAGTATATCTAAGACAGACTATGGCTACACCTTC
cdr3_aa: CASSISKTDYGYTF

j_call: TRBJ2-5
v_call: TRBV6-5
clone_size: -
d_call: TRBD2
cdr3_nt: TGTGCCAGCAGTTACACTAGCGGGGTTCAGGCCCAGTACTTC
cdr3_aa: CASSYTSGVQAQYF

j_call: TRBJ2-4
v_call: TRBV6-2/TRBV6-3
clone_size: -
d_call: TRBD1
cdr3_nt: TGTGCCAGCAGTCAGGGACAGGGGGCTTTGTACTTC
cdr3_aa: CASSQGQGALYF

j_call: TRBJ2-2
v_call: TRBV5-1
clone_size: once
d_call: -
cdr3_nt: TGCGCCAGCAGCGGAACTAGCTTGACCGGGGAGCTGTTTTTT
cdr3_aa: CASSGTSLTGELFF

j_call: TRBJ2-7
v_call: TRBV11-2
clone_size: -
d_call: -
cdr3_nt: TGTGCCAGCAGCTTAGAACCGGGAGTTCGGGGGGAGCAGTACTTC
cdr3_aa: CASSLEPGVRGEQYF

j_call: TRBJ1-3
v_call: TRBV9
clone_size: -
d_call: -
cdr3_nt: TGTGCCAGCAGCTCAGTGGGGAGCTACTCTGGAAACACCATATATTTT
cdr3_aa: CASSSVGSYSGNTIYF

j_call: TRBJ1-4
v_call: TRBV2
clone_size: once
d_call: -
cdr3_nt: TGTGCCAGCAGTGAATTAGAAAAACTGTTTTTT
cdr3_aa: CASSELEKLFF

j_call: TRBJ2-2
v_call: TRBV6-5
clone_size: -
d_call: -
cdr3_nt: TGTGCCAGCAGACCCGGGACAACGGTCCGCGGGGAGCTGTTTTTT
cdr3_aa: CASRPGTTVRGELFF

j_call: TRBJ2-1
v_call: TRBV19
clone_size: few
d_call: TRBD2
cdr3_nt: TGTGCCAGTAGTATTGAGACTAGCGGATACAATGAGCAGTTCTTC
cdr3_aa: CASSIETSGYNEQFF

j_call: TRBJ1-2
v_call: TRBV4-3
clone_size: -
d_call: -
cdr3_nt: TGCGCCAGCAGCCAAGAGGTGTACAGGGCGGGCTATGGCTACACCTTC
cdr3_aa: CASSQEVYRAGYGYTF

j_call: TRBJ1-2
v_call: TRBV7-9
clone_size: -
d_call: TRBD1
cdr3_nt: TGTGCCAGCAGCTGGACAGGGGGCCAAGCTAACTATGGCTACACCTTC
cdr3_aa: CASSWTGGQANYGYTF

j_call: TRBJ1-2
v_call: TRBV14
clone_size: -
d_call: -
cdr3_nt: TGTGCCAGCAGCCAAGCGGGGAAGGACTATGGCTACACCTTC
cdr3_aa: CASSQAGKDYGYTF

j_call: TRBJ1-1
v_call: TRBV12-3/TRBV12-4
clone_size: -
d_call: -
cdr3_nt: TGTGCCAGCAGTTTTGAGTCTAACACTGAAGCTTTCTTT
cdr3_aa: CASSFESNTEAFF

j_call: TRBJ1-1
v_call: TRBV4-1
clone_size: -
d_call: TRBD1
cdr3_nt: TGCGCCAGCAGCCTTGGGACAGAGAGAACTGAAGCTTTCTTT
cdr3_aa: CASSLGTERTEAFF

j_call: TRBJ1-1
v_call: TRBV9
clone_size: few
d_call: -
cdr3_nt: TGTGCCAGCAGCGTAGGACGGAGGGACACTGAAGCTTTCTTT
cdr3_aa: CASSVGRRDTEAFF

j_call: TRBJ2-1
v_call: TRBV7-3
clone_size: -
d_call: TRBD2
cdr3_nt: TGTGCCAGCAGCTTAGGTCTAGCGGGAGTCGATGAGCAGTTCTTC
cdr3_aa: CASSLGLAGVDEQFF

j_call: TRBJ2-7
v_call: TRBV6-5
clone_size: -
d_call: TRBD2
cdr3_nt: TGTGCCAGCAGATCCGGGGGGTCCTACGAGCAGTACTTC
cdr3_aa: CASRSGGSYEQYF

j_call: TRBJ2-6
v_call: TRBV12-3/TRBV12-4
clone_size: once
d_call: -
cdr3_nt: TGTGCCAGCAGGAGGTCTGGGGCCAACGTCCTGACTTTC
cdr3_aa: CASRRSGANVLTF

j_call: TRBJ1-2
v_call: TRBV2
clone_size: -
d_call: TRBD1
cdr3_nt: TGTGCCAGCAGATTCGACAGGGGGGTCGATAGTGGCTACACCTTC
cdr3_aa: CASRFDRGVDSGYTF

j_call: TRBJ1-2
v_call: TRBV10-3
clone_size: once
d_call: -
cdr3_nt: TGTGCCATCAGACCACATGGCAGGGACTATGGCTACACCTTC
cdr3_aa: CAIRPHGRDYGYTF

j_call: TRBJ2-5
v_call: TRBV5-1
clone_size: -
d_call: TRBD2
cdr3_nt: TGCGCCAGCAAACTAGCGGGGGGGCCGGAGACCCAGTACTTC
cdr3_aa: CASKLAGGPETQYF

j_call: TRBJ1-5
v_call: TRBV28
clone_size: -
d_call: TRBD1
cdr3_nt: TGTGCCAGCAGAATACAGGGGGAGATGGCTCAGCCCCAGCATTTT
cdr3_aa: CASRIQGEMAQPQHF

j_call: TRBJ2-2
v_call: TRBV5-4
clone_size: -
d_call: TRBD2
cdr3_nt: TGTGCCAGCAGCGGGAGGGTCACCGGGGAGCTGTTTTTT
cdr3_aa: CASSGRVTGELFF

j_call: TRBJ1-2
v_call: TRBV3-1/TRBV3-2
clone_size: -
d_call: -
cdr3_nt: TGTGCCAGCAGCCAAGATTCCAGGGTTAGTGGCTACACCTTC
cdr3_aa: CASSQDSRVSGYTF

j_call: TRBJ1-1
v_call: TRBV12-3/TRBV12-4
clone_size: -
d_call: -
cdr3_nt: TGTGCCAGCACCCCGGGGGGGAACACTGAAGCTTTCTTT
cdr3_aa: CASTPGGNTEAFF

j_call: TRBJ1-1
v_call: TRBV11-2
clone_size: few
d_call: -
cdr3_nt: TGTGCCAGCAGCAACAGGGTCGCTGAAGCTTTCTTT
cdr3_aa: CASSNRVAEAFF

j_call: TRBJ2-6
v_call: TRBV6-2/TRBV6-3
clone_size: -
d_call: -
cdr3_nt: TGTGCCAGCAGTTCCCCCTCTGACTCCTCTGGGGCCAACGTCCTGACTTTC
cdr3_aa: CASSSPSDSSGANVLTF

j_call: TRBJ1-5
v_call: TRBV19
clone_size: -
d_call: TRBD1
cdr3_nt: TGTGCCAGTAGTATAGATTACGCAGGGGGCAGGTTAGGTCAGCCCCAGCATTTT
cdr3_aa: CASSIDYAGGRLGQPQHF

j_call: TRBJ1-1
v_call: TRBV10-3
clone_size: -
d_call: -
cdr3_nt: TGTGCCATCAGTGCGGGAGCGTCTAACAAAGCTTTCTTT
cdr3_aa: CAISAGASNKAFF

j_call: TRBJ2-6
v_call: TRBV28
clone_size: -
d_call: -
cdr3_nt: TGTGCCAGCAGTTTCCCTCTTACTGGCTCTGGGGCCAACGTCCTGACTTTC
cdr3_aa: CASSFPLTGSGANVLTF

j_call: TRBJ1-5
v_call: TRBV18
clone_size: -
d_call: -
cdr3_nt: TGTGCCAGCTCATCCGAGGAGGATCAGCCCCAGCATTTT
cdr3_aa: CASSSEEDQPQHF

j_call: TRBJ1-1
v_call: TRBV5-4
clone_size: -
d_call: TRBD1
cdr3_nt: TGTGCCAGCAGCTTGGGGGGACAGATGAACACTGAAGCTTTCTTT
cdr3_aa: CASSLGGQMNTEAFF

j_call: TRBJ2-3
v_call: TRBV9
clone_size: -
d_call: TRBD1
cdr3_nt: TGTGCCAGCAGCGCAGGGGGCCGAACAGATACGCAGTATTTT
cdr3_aa: CASSAGGRTDTQYF

j_call: TRBJ1-6
v_call: TRBV7-3
clone_size: -
d_call: TRBD1
cdr3_nt: TGTGCCAGCAGCCTAACAGGGGCTGGGTATAATTCACCCCTCCACTTT
cdr3_aa: CASSLTGAGYNSPLHF

j_call: TRBJ2-5
v_call: TRBV24-1
clone_size: -
d_call: -
cdr3_nt: TGTGCCACCAGTGCGGACAATTTGGAGACCCAGTACTTC
cdr3_aa: CATSADNLETQYF

j_call: TRBJ1-6
v_call: TRBV6-5
clone_size: few
d_call: -
cdr3_nt: TGTGCCAGCCATCAGGACAGAAATTCACCCCTCCACTTT
cdr3_aa: CASHQDRNSPLHF

j_call: TRBJ1-6
v_call: TRBV19
clone_size: -
d_call: TRBD1
cdr3_nt: TGTGCCAGTAGTTTGGACAGGGTCTCACCCCTCCACTTT
cdr3_aa: CASSLDRVSPLHF

j_call: TRBJ2-2
v_call: TRBV27
clone_size: -
d_call: TRBD2
cdr3_nt: TGTGCCAGCACCTTAGCGGGACTACCGAACACCGGGGAGCTGTTTTTT
cdr3_aa: CASTLAGLPNTGELFF

j_call: TRBJ1-5
v_call: TRBV28
clone_size: -
d_call: TRBD1
cdr3_nt: TGTGCCAGCAGTGCCACCGGGACAGGGGGCTATCAGCCCCAGCATTTT
cdr3_aa: CASSATGTGGYQPQHF

j_call: TRBJ1-6
v_call: TRBV7-2
clone_size: -
d_call: -
cdr3_nt: TGTGCCAGCAGCGGAAACAGGGTGGGTAATTCACCCCTCCACTTT
cdr3_aa: CASSGNRVGNSPLHF

j_call: TRBJ2-1
v_call: TRBV27
clone_size: -
d_call: TRBD2
cdr3_nt: TGTGCCAGCAGTCTACTAGCGGGGGGGCTAAATGAGCAGTTCTTC
cdr3_aa: CASSLLAGGLNEQFF

j_call: TRBJ2-3
v_call: TRBV5-4
clone_size: -
d_call: TRBD1
cdr3_nt: TGTGCCAGCAGCCCGGACAGGGGGCGCACAGATACGCAGTATTTT
cdr3_aa: CASSPDRGRTDTQYF